The 7 T cell receptor beta chains reported below all come from one sample, sequenced in a study of shared clonotypes between healthy human individuals. Terminally differentiated effector memory CD45RA+ cells were excluded from the naive CD8 cells, which were CD45RO-negative and positively selected for CCR7. Generated by immunoSEQ multiplex PCR, the TCRdb table keeps only in-frame clones and is missing some. The top ten hold about 1.5% of the sample, which has some 2,100,000 clones, about 93% seen once. The specimen sequenced was naive CD8+ T cells from PBMCs. These receptor sequences come from a man aged 18 to 35 in good health. Some clones in this sample may be carry-over from other donors' samples.

The rearrangement joins TRBV6-4 to TRBJ2-3; unclear D gene. The CDR3 contains 15 residues. Germline CDR1 and CDR2: MRHNA and SNTAGT. V lost 0 bases to trimming and J lost 4 bases, with 11 bases between them. The CDR3 bases are TGTGCCAGCAGTGACTCGAGGAAGGGCCCAGATACGCAGTATTTT. Protein product: CASSDSRKGPDTQYF.

This chain connects TRBV6-5 to TRBJ2-7, with D uncertain. V dropped 6 bases and J dropped 1 base, with 10 bases sitting between them. Germline V gives CDR1 MNHEY, CDR2 SVGAGI. CDR3 length equals 13 residues. In DNA form, the CDR3 reads TGTGCCAGCAGACCGAGGATATCCTACGAGCAGTACTTC. It yields the protein CASRPRISYEQYF.

A word on this clone: At the DNA level, this CDR3 is encoded by other sequences in the same sample as well. The V and J genes are TRBV7-9 and TRBJ1-2; no clear D gene. V was trimmed by 8 bases and J by 3 bases, leaving 16 bases between them. This CDR3 contains 14 residues. From germline, CDR1 is SEHNR and CDR2 FQNEAQ (reference sequence). CDR3 sequence: CASSAGGLDYGYTF. The CDR3 region has the DNA TGTGCCAGCTCAGCGGGAGGACTGGACTATGGCTACACCTTC.

This clone was seen just once. The gene calls are TRBV10-3 and TRBJ1-1; the D is unclear. Germline values: CDR1 ENHRY, CDR2 SYGVKD. The length of the CDR3 is 14 residues. V gave up 2 bases and J gave up 3 bases, with 10 bases separating them. The CDR3 here is CAISEKVGDTEAFF. CDR3 nucleotides: TGTGCCATCAGTGAGAAGGTCGGCGACACTGAAGCTTTCTTT.

This chain joins TRBV27 and TRBJ1-2; the D is unclear. This CDR3 contains 14 residues. Germline V gene sequence: CDR1 MNHEY, CDR2 SMNVEV (reference sequence). Trimming took off 0 bases at V and 4 bases at J, with 9 bases between the two ends. Here the CDR3 DNA reads TGTGCCAGCAGTTTATCCGGGGTCGGCTATGGCTACACCTTC. It codes for CASSLSGVGYGYTF.

This clone was observed a single time. Other DNA sequences within the sample encode an identical CDR3. The chain uses TRBV15 and TRBJ1-2; D gene ambiguous. The germline V and J ends were trimmed by 1 base and 3 bases, with 3 bases remaining between them. Germline V CDR1 and CDR2: LNHNV, YYDKDF (reference sequence). This CDR3 is 12 amino acids long. The CDR3 sequence is CATSRGDYGYTF. The CDR3 DNA is TGTGCCACCAGCAGAGGGGACTATGGCTACACCTTC. Filled out from reference TRBV15 and TRBJ1-2, the complete variable domain reads DAMVIQNPRYQVTQFGKPVTLSCSQTLNHNVMYWYQQKSSQAPKLLFHYYDKDFNNEADTPDNFQSRRPNTSFCFLDIRSPGLGDTAMYLCATSRGDYGYTFGSGTRLTVV.

Here the CDR3 reads CASRLNGEAGWEKLFF. The CDR3 DNA sequence: TGTGCCAGCAGACTAAACGGGGAGGCAGGGTGGGAAAAACTGTTTTTT. This chain links TRBV28 with TRBJ1-4; D possibly corresponds to TRBD1 (5 bases). V gave up 6 bases and J gave up 8 bases, with 22 bases separating them. The length of the CDR3 is 16 residues. CDR1 and CDR2 (germline): MDHEN, SYDVKM.